A selection of T cell receptor beta chains follows, all from one sample in a study of cytomegalovirus exposure and HLA in healthy donors. Clones were read by immunoSEQ multiplex PCR, and TCRdb kept only the in-frame ones, dropping some. The sample holds some 120,000 clones, about 59% seen once. The sample consisted of PBMCs. The origin of the receptors is a woman aged 40 to 55 in good health and CMV-seropositive. CDR3s include the opening cysteine and the closing phenylalanine or tryptophan. Each record gives: V gene, J gene, clone size, D gene, CDR3 DNA, CDR3 protein. A D gene is named only where the DNA matches it firmly. Rows may omit the clone size; those that give it use once, few, many or a size class.

>TRBV4-3|TRBJ1-2|-|TRBD1
TGCGCCAGCAGCCCATGGACAGGGAGGTATGGCTACACCTTC
CASSPWTGRYGYTF
>TRBV28|TRBJ1-1|few|TRBD1
TGTGCCAGCAGCTTTGGGACTTCGACAGGGGACTACACTGAAGCTTTCTTT
CASSFGTSTGDYTEAFF
>TRBV19|TRBJ1-1|-|-
TGTGCCAGTAGTATAGACCAGGGTTACACTGAAGCTTTCTTT
CASSIDQGYTEAFF
>TRBV19|TRBJ2-5|few|-
TGTGCCAGTAGTATAGGGAGGGAAGGGGCAGAGACCCAGTACTTC
CASSIGREGAETQYF
>TRBV14|TRBJ2-3|-|-
TGTGCCAGCAGCCTGCACATAAACACAGATACGCAGTATTTT
CASSLHINTDTQYF
>TRBV2|TRBJ2-7|few|-
TGTGCCAGCAGTGCTTCGGACGAGCAGTACTTC
CASSASDEQYF
>TRBV7-9|TRBJ2-1|few|-
TGTGCCAGCAGCCGAAGAAATACTATATTTTCCTACAATGAGCAGTTCTTC
CASSRRNTIFSYNEQFF
>TRBV27|TRBJ2-2|-|-
TGTGCCAGCAGTTTCCAGGGCCACACCGGGGAGCTGTTTTTT
CASSFQGHTGELFF
>TRBV19|TRBJ2-1|once|-
TGTGCCAGTAGTTGGGCTACTGGCAATGAGCAGTTCTTC
CASSWATGNEQFF
>TRBV2|TRBJ2-1|-|-
TGTGCCAGCAGTGCGCTGGGCAATGTTGATGAGCAGTTCTTC
CASSALGNVDEQFF
>TRBV5-1|TRBJ2-2|few|TRBD2
TGCGCCAGCACAAAGACTAGCGGGTATACCGGGGAGCTGTTTTTT
CASTKTSGYTGELFF
>TRBV4-2|TRBJ2-1|-|TRBD2
TGTGCCAGCAGCCCCTCGGGGCCTAGCGGGATTAATGAGCAGTTCTTC
CASSPSGPSGINEQFF
>TRBV6-5|TRBJ1-1|-|TRBD1
TGTGCCAGCAGTTACGCGGGACAGGGGAACACTGAAGCTTTCTTT
CASSYAGQGNTEAFF
>TRBV4-2|TRBJ2-1|few|TRBD2
TGTGCCAGCAGCCAAGATTTGTCTAGCGGGAGTAATGAGCAGTTCTTC
CASSQDLSSGSNEQFF
>TRBV7-6|TRBJ1-2|-|TRBD1
TGTGCTAGCAGCTTAGCAGGGGGTGGCTACACCTTC
CASSLAGGGYTF
>TRBV27|TRBJ1-5|-|TRBD1
TGTGCCAGCAGTACCCGGGGACAGGGTAGCAATCAGCCCCAGCATTTT
CASSTRGQGSNQPQHF
>TRBV28|TRBJ2-3|-|TRBD2
TGTGCCAGCAGTTTAACCGCGGGACTAGCGATCACAGATACGCAGTATTTT
CASSLTAGLAITDTQYF
>TRBV6-1|TRBJ1-5|-|-
TGTGCCAGCAGCCCCGGAGGATGGAATCAGCCCCAGCATTTT
CASSPGGWNQPQHF
>TRBV7-9|TRBJ2-3|-|TRBD1
TGTGCCAGCAGCTCCGGGACAGGGGGCTTTAGCACAGATACGCAGTATTTT
CASSSGTGGFSTDTQYF
>TRBV19|TRBJ1-2|once|-
TGTGCCAGTAGTATCCTTGCGGGCGGCTATGGCTACACCTTC
CASSILAGGYGYTF
>TRBV4-1|TRBJ1-2|few|-
TGCGCCAGCGGAACAGGGTTTGGTTCTCACTATGGCTACACCTTC
CASGTGFGSHYGYTF
>TRBV19|TRBJ2-1|few|-
TGTGCCAGTAGTATAGGTACTAGCAATGAGCAGTTCTTC
CASSIGTSNEQFF
>TRBV5-1|TRBJ2-3|-|-
TGCGCCAGCACCTTGGTAGTAGGGGCAGATACGCAGTATTTT
CASTLVVGADTQYF
>TRBV30|TRBJ2-7|-|TRBD1
TGTGCCTGGAGTGTTCTCGGGACAGGGTCCGACGAGCAGTACTTC
CAWSVLGTGSDEQYF
>TRBV4-3|TRBJ2-1|-|-
TGCGCCAGCAGCCAAGATGTCCTAGCGGAGCAGTTCTTC
CASSQDVLAEQFF
>TRBV15|TRBJ2-7|-|-
TGTGCCACCAGCCAACGACACGGGGGTCGAGACGAGCAGTACTTC
CATSQRHGGRDEQYF
>TRBV30|TRBJ1-2|few|-
TGTGCCTGGAGTGTACGGGGGTTCTCTGGCTACACCTTC
CAWSVRGFSGYTF
>TRBV6-5|TRBJ2-7|-|-
TGTGCCAGCAGTTATGGGGGAGGGGGGCTCAGCTACGAGCAGTACTTC
CASSYGGGGLSYEQYF
>TRBV10-3|TRBJ2-7|few|TRBD2
TGTGCCACAAGATCGGGACTAGTCGGTTCCTACGAGCAGTACTTC
CATRSGLVGSYEQYF
>TRBV5-1|TRBJ2-5|-|-
TGCGCCAGCAGCTTTGACACCCCCTCCGACGGGACCCAGTACTTC
CASSFDTPSDGTQYF
>TRBV4-3|TRBJ2-1|-|-
TGCGCCAGCAGCCAAGATTTTTCGTGGGAGAGGCGTAAGGATGAGCAGTTCTTC
CASSQDFSWERRKDEQFF
>TRBV6-5|TRBJ2-2|-|TRBD2
TGTGCCAGCAGTTACGTTCTAGCGGGAGACACCGGGGAGCTGTTTTTT
CASSYVLAGDTGELFF
>TRBV9|TRBJ1-4|few|TRBD1
TGTGCCAGCAGCCCCGGTGGGACAGGGGCTGAAAAACTGTTTTTT
CASSPGGTGAEKLFF
>TRBV25-1|TRBJ1-1|-|-
TGTGCCAGCAGTCCGACACCGAACACTGAAGCTTTCTTT
CASSPTPNTEAFF
>TRBV18|TRBJ1-2|-|TRBD1
TGTGCCAGCTCAAGCACCGGGACAGGGGCCTATGGCTACACCTTC
CASSSTGTGAYGYTF
>TRBV27|TRBJ1-5|-|TRBD1
TGTGCCACCGCGACAGGGGCGAGTCAGCCCCAGCATTTT
CATATGASQPQHF
>TRBV19|TRBJ1-1|-|-
TGTGCCAGTAGTATGGGACAGAACACTGAAGCTTTCTTT
CASSMGQNTEAFF
>TRBV18|TRBJ1-3|-|TRBD1
TGTGCCAGCTCAAGAGGGGACAGCCACTCTGGAAACACCATATATTTT
CASSRGDSHSGNTIYF
>TRBV27|TRBJ2-7|-|TRBD1
TGTGCCAGCAGTTTATCAGTCAGGGGGTCCTACGAGCAGTACTTC
CASSLSVRGSYEQYF
>TRBV7-3|TRBJ2-7|-|TRBD1
TGTGCCAGCAGCATTTCGACAGGGCCCGCCTACGAGCAGTACTTC
CASSISTGPAYEQYF
>TRBV4-3|TRBJ2-3|-|TRBD2
TGCGCCAGCAGCCAACCGGGACTAGCGGGAGTAAGGGATACGCAGTATTTT
CASSQPGLAGVRDTQYF
>TRBV10-3|TRBJ2-1|-|TRBD2
TGTGCCAGTGCCTTAGCGGGAGTCAATGAGCAGTTCTTC
CASALAGVNEQFF
>TRBV5-1|TRBJ1-5|-|-
TGCGCCAACAGCTTGGGCGATAGCAATCAGCCCCAGCATTTT
CANSLGDSNQPQHF
>TRBV4-2|TRBJ2-5|-|-
TGTGCCAGCAGCCAAGTCCCCCTCGGGACGGGGGAGAGGGTGCAGTACTTC
CASSQVPLGTGERVQYF
>TRBV7-2|TRBJ1-5|once|TRBD1
TGTGCCAGCAGCTTAGCGGTGACAGGGAATCAGCCCCAGCATTTT
CASSLAVTGNQPQHF
>TRBV21-1|TRBJ2-3|-|-
TGTGCCAGCCCCGGGACTGTCCCAGATACGCAGTATTTT
CASPGTVPDTQYF
>TRBV18|TRBJ1-4|-|-
TGTGCCAGCTCACCACGGGCGGGGCCTAATGAAAAACTGTTTTTT
CASSPRAGPNEKLFF
>TRBV5-1|TRBJ2-1|few|TRBD2
TGCGCCAGCAGCGCATGGACTAGCGGAAGTGAGCAGTTCTTC
CASSAWTSGSEQFF
>TRBV6-1|TRBJ2-5|-|-
TGTGCCAGCAGGGATTGGGGGGGCCAACAAGAGACCCAGTACTTC
CASRDWGGQQETQYF
>TRBV27|TRBJ2-1|few|-
TGTGCCAGCAGACACACAGGAATATATCCGCAGTTCTTC
CASRHTGIYPQFF
>TRBV2|TRBJ1-2|-|-
TGTGCCAGCAGTGAACAGGGCAGAGGCTACACCTTC
CASSEQGRGYTF
>TRBV13|TRBJ2-7|-|-
TGTGCCAGCAGCTCCCCCGGCAGGGGTTTCGCCGAGCAGTACTTC
CASSSPGRGFAEQYF
>TRBV7-9|TRBJ2-3|-|-
TGTGCCAGCAGCTTAGGAAAATTGGTTACAACAGTCACAGATACGCAGTATTTT
CASSLGKLVTTVTDTQYF